Below, one TCR beta chain is given with its context. This specimen belongs to a study of T-cell memory formation after mild COVID-19. Each CDR3 protein gets one entry after TCRdb re-called the 5' RACE reads with MiXCR. The sample shows more than 350,000 distinct CDR3 sequences, 20% to 25% of them seen only once. This CDR3 is built from 15 residues. Germline CDR1 and CDR2: SGHRS and YFSETQ. The ends lost 0 bases at V and 3 bases at J; junction bases unmatched: 2. This chain links TRBV5-1 with TRBJ2-4; 8 bases are a match to TRBD2. The TCR comes from an adult woman who had mild COVID-19 (a few samples of this study predate the infection). Cell type and time point are not known. Sequenced material: PBMCs or a T cell subset sorted from them (not recorded which). CDR3 DNA: TGCGCCAGCAGCTTGGAGAGCGGGAGCAAAAACATTCAGTACTTC. Protein: CASSLESGSKNIQYF.